This T cell receptor beta chain was obtained from a study of T cell repertoires in cytomegalovirus infection. One entry per CDR3 protein, called by TCRdb with MiXCR from the reads. The table shows around 250,000 distinct CDR3 sequences, with approximately 15% occurring only once. Per the germline V gene, CDR1 is SGHVS and CDR2 is FQNEAQ. V was clipped by 6 bases and J by 5 bases; unmatched bases: 11. The CDR3 runs 15 residues. This clonotype was counted ten times or more. V usage is TRBV7-8 and J usage is TRBJ2-7, with 9 bases fitting TRBD1. The TCR was taken from a human donor in good health (CMV status not recorded). Some clones in this sample may be carry-over from other donors' samples. Sequenced material: CD8+ T cells from PBMCs. As DNA, the CDR3 is TGTGCCAGCAGTTACTCCGGGACAGGGTACCACGAGCAGTACTTC. Translated, it gives CASSYSGTGYHEQYF.